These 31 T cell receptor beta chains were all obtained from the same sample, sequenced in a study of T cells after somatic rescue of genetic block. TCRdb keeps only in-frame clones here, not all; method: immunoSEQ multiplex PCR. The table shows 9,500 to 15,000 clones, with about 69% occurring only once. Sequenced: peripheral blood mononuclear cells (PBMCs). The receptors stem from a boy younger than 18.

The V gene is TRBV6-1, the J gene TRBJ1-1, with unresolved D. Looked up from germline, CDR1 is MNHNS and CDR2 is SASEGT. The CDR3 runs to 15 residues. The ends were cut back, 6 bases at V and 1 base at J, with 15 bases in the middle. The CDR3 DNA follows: TGTGCCAGCAGATCAGACACTACAGAGAACACTGAAGCTTTCTTT. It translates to CASRSDTTENTEAFF.

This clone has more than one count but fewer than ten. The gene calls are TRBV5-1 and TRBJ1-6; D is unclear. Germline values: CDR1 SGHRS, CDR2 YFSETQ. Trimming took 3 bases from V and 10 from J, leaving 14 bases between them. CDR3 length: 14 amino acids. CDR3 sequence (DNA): TGCGCCAGCAGCTCGGCCGACACATACTCACCCCTCCACTTT. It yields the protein CASSSADTYSPLHF.

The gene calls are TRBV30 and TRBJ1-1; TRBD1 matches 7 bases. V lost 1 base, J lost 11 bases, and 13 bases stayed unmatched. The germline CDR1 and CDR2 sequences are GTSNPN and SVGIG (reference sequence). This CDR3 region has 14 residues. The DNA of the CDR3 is TGTGCCTGGAGTGCCCCGACAGGGAGGTTGAGGGCTTTCTTT. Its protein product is CAWSAPTGRLRAFF.

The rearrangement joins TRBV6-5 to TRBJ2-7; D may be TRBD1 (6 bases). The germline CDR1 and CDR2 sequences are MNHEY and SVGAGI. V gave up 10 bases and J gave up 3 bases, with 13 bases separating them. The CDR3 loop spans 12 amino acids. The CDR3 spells CAIPGHIYEQYF. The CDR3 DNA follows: TGTGCCATTCCGGGACACATCTACGAGCAGTACTTC.

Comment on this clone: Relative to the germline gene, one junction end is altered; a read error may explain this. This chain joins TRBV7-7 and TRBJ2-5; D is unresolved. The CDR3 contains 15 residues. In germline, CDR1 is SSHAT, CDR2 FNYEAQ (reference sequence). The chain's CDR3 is CASSPTNSDQETQYF. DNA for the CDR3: TGTGCTAGCAGCCCGACGAACAGCGACCAAGAGACCCAGTACTTC.

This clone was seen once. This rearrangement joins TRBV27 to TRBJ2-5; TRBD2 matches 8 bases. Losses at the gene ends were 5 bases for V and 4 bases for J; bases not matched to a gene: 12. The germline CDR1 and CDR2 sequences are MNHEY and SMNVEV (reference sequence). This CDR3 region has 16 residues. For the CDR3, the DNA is TGTGCCAGCAGTCTTGGGGCGGGAGGATGGTCAGAGACCCAGTACTTC. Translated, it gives CASSLGAGGWSETQYF.

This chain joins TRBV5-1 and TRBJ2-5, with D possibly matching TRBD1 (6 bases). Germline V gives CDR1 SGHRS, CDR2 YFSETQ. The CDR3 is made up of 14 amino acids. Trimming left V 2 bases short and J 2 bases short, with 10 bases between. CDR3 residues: CASSLQGAQETQYF. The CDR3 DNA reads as TGCGCCAGCAGCTTACAGGGAGCTCAAGAGACCCAGTACTTC.

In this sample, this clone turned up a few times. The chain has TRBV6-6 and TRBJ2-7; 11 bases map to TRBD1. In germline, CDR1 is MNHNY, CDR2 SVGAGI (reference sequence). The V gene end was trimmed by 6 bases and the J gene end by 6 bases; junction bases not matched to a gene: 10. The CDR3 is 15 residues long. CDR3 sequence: CASSYSDRGPGEQYF. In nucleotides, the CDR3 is TGTGCCAGCAGCTATTCGGACAGGGGGCCAGGCGAGCAGTACTTC.

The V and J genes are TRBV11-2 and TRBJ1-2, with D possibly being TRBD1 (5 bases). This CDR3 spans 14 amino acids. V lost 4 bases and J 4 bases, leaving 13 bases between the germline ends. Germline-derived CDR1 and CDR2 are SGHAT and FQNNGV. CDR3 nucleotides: TGTGCCAGCAGCTCGGGGCGGCGGGCCTATGGCTACACCTTC. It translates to CASSSGRRAYGYTF.

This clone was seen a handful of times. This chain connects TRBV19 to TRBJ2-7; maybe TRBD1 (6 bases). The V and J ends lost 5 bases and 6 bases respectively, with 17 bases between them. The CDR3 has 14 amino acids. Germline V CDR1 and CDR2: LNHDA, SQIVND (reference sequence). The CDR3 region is CASSFTFPGAEQYF. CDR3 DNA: TGTGCCAGTAGTTTTACCTTCCCAGGGGCCGAGCAGTACTTC.

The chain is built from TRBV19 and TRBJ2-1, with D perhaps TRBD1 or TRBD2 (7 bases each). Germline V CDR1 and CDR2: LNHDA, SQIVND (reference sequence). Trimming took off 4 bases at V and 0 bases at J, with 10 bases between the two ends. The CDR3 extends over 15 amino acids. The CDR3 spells CASSKRDSSYNEQFF. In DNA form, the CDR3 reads TGTGCCAGTAGTAAGCGGGACAGCTCCTACAATGAGCAGTTCTTC.

The CDR3 DNA reads TGTGCCAGCAGTGTAGAAAATGCTTTAAACAATCAGCCCCAGCATTTT. Translated: CASSVENALNNQPQHF. This chain joins TRBV2 and TRBJ1-5; D unclear. V dropped 4 bases and J dropped 3 bases, with 16 bases sitting between them. The V gene's germline CDR1 is SNHLY and CDR2 FYNNEI. This CDR3 comprises 16 residues.

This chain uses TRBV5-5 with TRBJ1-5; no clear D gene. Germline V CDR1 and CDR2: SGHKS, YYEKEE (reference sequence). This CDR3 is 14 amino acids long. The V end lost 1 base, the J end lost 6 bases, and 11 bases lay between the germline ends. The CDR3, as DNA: TGTGCCAGCAGCTTGACGGCCAGTCGTCAGCCCCAGCATTTT. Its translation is CASSLTASRQPQHF. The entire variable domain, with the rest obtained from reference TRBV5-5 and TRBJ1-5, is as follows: DAGVTQSPTHLIKTRGQQVTLRCSPISGHKSVSWYQQVLGQGPQFIFQYYEKEERGRGNFPDRFSARQFPNYSSELNVNALLLGDSALYLCASSLTASRQPQHFGDGTRLSIL.

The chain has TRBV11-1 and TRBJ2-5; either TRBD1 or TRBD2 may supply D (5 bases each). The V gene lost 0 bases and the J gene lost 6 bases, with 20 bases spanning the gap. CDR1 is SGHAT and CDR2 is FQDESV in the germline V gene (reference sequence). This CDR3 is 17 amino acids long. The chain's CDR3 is CASSLATRGLHPQTQYF. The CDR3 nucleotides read TGTGCCAGCAGCTTAGCGACGAGGGGCCTTCATCCGCAGACCCAGTACTTC. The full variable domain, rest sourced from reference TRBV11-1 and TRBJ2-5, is EAEVAQSPRYKITEKSQAVAFWCDPISGHATLYWYRQILGQGPELLVQFQDESVVDDSQLPKDRFSAERLKGVDSTLKIQPAELGDSAMYLCASSLATRGLHPQTQYFGPGTRLLVL.

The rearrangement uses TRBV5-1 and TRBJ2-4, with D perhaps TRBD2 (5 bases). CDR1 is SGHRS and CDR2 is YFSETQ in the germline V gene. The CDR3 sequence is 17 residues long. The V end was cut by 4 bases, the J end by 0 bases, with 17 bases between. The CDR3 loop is CASSKDGIGLAKNIQYF. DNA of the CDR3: TGCGCCAGCAGCAAGGACGGGATAGGACTAGCCAAAAACATTCAGTACTTC.

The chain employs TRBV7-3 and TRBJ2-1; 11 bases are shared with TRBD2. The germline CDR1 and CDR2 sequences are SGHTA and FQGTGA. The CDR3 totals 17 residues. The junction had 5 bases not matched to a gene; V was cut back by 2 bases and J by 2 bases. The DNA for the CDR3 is TGTGCCAGCAGCTTAGCCGGGACTAGCGGTACCTACAATGAGCAGTTCTTC. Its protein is CASSLAGTSGTYNEQFF.

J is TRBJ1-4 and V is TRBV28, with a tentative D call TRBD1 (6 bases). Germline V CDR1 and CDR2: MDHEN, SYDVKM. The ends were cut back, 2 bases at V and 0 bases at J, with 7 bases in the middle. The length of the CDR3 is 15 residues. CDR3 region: CASSLGGATNEKLFF. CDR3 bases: TGTGCCAGCAGTTTAGGGGGCGCAACTAATGAAAAACTGTTTTTT.

CDR3 residues: CASSPRGFSTDTQYF. DNA of the CDR3: TGCGCCAGCAGCCCCCGGGGGTTTAGCACAGATACGCAGTATTTT. The genes are TRBV5-1 and TRBJ2-3; D may be TRBD2 (6 bases). The CDR3 contains 15 residues. Germline V gives CDR1 SGHRS, CDR2 YFSETQ. Between the trimmed V and J ends, which lost 4 bases and 0 bases, there was a span of 12 bases.

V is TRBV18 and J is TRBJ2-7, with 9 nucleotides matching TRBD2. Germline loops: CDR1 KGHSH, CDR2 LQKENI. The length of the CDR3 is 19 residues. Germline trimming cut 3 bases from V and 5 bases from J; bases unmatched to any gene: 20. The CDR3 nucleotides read TGTGCCAGCTCACCCCTGACCCCCTTTAGCGGGAGAAACCCCCACGAGCAGTACTTC. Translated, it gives CASSPLTPFSGRNPHEQYF.

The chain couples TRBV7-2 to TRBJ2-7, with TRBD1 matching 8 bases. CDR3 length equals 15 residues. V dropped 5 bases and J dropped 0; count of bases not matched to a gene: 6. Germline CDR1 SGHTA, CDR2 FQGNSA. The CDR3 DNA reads TGTGCCAGCAGCATCCCGGGACAGGTCTCCTACGAGCAGTACTTC. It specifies CASSIPGQVSYEQYF.

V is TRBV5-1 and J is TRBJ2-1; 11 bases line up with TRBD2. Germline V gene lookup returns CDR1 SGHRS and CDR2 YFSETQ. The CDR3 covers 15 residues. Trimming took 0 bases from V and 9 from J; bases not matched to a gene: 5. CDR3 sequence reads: CASSLVAGGPGEQFF. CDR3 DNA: TGCGCCAGCAGCTTGGTAGCGGGGGGGCCTGGTGAGCAGTTCTTC.

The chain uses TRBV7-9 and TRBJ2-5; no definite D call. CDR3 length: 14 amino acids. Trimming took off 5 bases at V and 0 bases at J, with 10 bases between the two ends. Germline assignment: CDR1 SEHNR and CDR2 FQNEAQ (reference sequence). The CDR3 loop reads CASSRTRDQETQYF. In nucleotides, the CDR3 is TGTGCCAGCAGCCGAACCCGGGACCAAGAGACCCAGTACTTC.

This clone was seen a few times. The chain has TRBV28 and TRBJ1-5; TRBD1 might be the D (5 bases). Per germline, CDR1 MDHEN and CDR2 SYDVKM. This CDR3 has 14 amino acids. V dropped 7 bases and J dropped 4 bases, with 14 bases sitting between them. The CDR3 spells CASTAPRVNQPQHF. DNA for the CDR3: TGTGCCAGCACCGCCCCCAGGGTTAATCAGCCCCAGCATTTT.

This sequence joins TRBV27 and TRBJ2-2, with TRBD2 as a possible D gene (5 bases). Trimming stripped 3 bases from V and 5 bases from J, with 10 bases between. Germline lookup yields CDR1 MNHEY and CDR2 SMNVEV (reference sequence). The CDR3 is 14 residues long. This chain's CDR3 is CASSFTGWTGELFF. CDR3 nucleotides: TGTGCCAGCAGTTTTACGGGATGGACCGGGGAGCTGTTTTTT.

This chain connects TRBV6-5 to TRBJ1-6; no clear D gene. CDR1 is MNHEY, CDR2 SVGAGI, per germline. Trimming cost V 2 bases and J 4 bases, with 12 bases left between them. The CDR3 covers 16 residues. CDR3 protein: CASSYDPEQYNSPLHF. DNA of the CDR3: TGTGCCAGCAGTTACGATCCCGAACAGTATAATTCACCCCTCCACTTT.

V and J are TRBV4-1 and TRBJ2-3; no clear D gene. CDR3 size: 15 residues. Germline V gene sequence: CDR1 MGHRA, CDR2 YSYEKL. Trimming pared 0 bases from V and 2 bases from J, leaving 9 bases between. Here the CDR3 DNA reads TGCGCCAGCAGCCAAGATTCCGCATACACAGATACGCAGTATTTT. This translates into CASSQDSAYTDTQYF.

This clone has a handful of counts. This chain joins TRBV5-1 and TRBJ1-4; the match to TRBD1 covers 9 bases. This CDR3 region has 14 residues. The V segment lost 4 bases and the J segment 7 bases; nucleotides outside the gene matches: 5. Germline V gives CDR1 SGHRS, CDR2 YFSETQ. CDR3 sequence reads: CASSARTGVEKLFF. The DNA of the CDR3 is TGCGCCAGCAGCGCGAGGACAGGGGTTGAAAAACTGTTTTTT.

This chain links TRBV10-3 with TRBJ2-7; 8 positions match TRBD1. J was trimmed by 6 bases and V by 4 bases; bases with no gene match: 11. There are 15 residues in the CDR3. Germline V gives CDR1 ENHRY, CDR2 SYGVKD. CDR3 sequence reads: CAISAFQTGDGEQYF. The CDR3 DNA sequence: TGTGCCATCAGTGCTTTCCAGACAGGGGATGGCGAGCAGTACTTC.

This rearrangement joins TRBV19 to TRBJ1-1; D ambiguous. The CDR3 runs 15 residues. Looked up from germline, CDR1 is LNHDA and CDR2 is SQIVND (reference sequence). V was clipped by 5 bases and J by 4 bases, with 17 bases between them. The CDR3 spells CASSPRHLDSTEAFF. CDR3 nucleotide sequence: TGTGCCAGTAGTCCGCGACACTTAGATAGCACTGAAGCTTTCTTT. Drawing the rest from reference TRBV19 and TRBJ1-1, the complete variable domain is DGGITQSPKYLFRKEGQNVTLSCEQNLNHDAMYWYRQDPGQGLRLIYYSQIVNDFQKGDIAEGYSVSREKKESFPLTVTSAQKNPTAFYLCASSPRHLDSTEAFFGQGTRLTVV.

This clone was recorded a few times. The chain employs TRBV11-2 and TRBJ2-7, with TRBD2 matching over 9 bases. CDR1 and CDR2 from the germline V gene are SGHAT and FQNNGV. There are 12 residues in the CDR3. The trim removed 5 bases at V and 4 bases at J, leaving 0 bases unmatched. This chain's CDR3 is CASSAGGYEQYF. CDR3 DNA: TGTGCCAGCAGCGCGGGGGGGTACGAGCAGTACTTC.

The CDR3 sequence: CASSFGTTGNYGYTF. The CDR3 DNA follows: TGTGCCAGCAGTTTCGGGACAACAGGGAACTATGGCTACACCTTC. The rearrangement links TRBV28 to TRBJ1-2, with a possible D match to TRBD1 (6 bases). Between the trimmed V and J ends, which lost 3 bases and 2 bases, there was a span of 13 bases. The V gene's germline CDR1 is MDHEN and CDR2 SYDVKM. CDR3 length: 15 amino acids.